The 30 T cell receptor beta chains presented below share a single source sample, sequenced in a study of regulatory T cells in long-lasting Graves disease. The time point was: persistent/refractory GD, antithyroid drugs over 5 years with positive TRAb. From PBMCs, RNA was extracted and then used to make the TCR library. HTBI primers from iRepertoire and Arm-PCR of CDR3 regions yielded the TCR beta libraries. TCRdb analysed the multiplex PCR reads with MiXCR anew, one entry per CDR3 protein. Of more than 350,000 distinct CDR3 sequences listed, 21% are singletons. Sample: peripheral blood mononuclear cells (PBMCs), taken when the disease was refractory, from a patient treated with antithyroid drugs. The receptors stem from a female donor with Graves disease.

This sequence joins TRBV5-1 and TRBJ2-3; D unresolved. CDR3 length: 15 residues. From germline, CDR1 is SGHRS and CDR2 YFSETQ. V shed 1 base and J shed 5 bases, with 14 bases lying between them. The CDR3 nucleotides are TGCGCCAGCAGCTTGTCGGGTCGGACGGAAGATACGCAGTATTTT. It specifies CASSLSGRTEDTQYF.

This clonotype appeared many times. V gene TRBV24-1 combines with J gene TRBJ2-2; D is perhaps TRBD1 or TRBD2 (5 bases each). The CDR3 is 15 residues long. V lost 4 bases and J 3 bases, leaving 11 bases between the germline ends. Per germline, CDR1 KGHDR and CDR2 SFDVKD. CDR3 in amino acids: CATSDEGLDTGELFF. In DNA, the CDR3 is TGTGCCACCAGTGACGAGGGGCTAGACACCGGGGAGCTGTTTTTT.

This clonotype appeared many times. The chain recombines TRBV2 with TRBJ1-1; no reliable D call. The CDR3 spans 15 residues. V lost 7 bases and J 1 base, leaving 16 bases between the germline ends. Germline V lookup: CDR1 SNHLY, CDR2 FYNNEI. CDR3 nucleotides: TGTGCCAGCAAAGCAGCCAGAAATCCGAACACTGAAGCTTTCTTT. Translation gives CASKAARNPNTEAFF.

In its sample, this clonotype was seen many times. The genes are TRBV11-2 and TRBJ1-2; TRBD1 matches 7 bases. Germline CDR1 is SGHAT and CDR2 is FQNNGV. J was trimmed by 8 bases and V by 4 bases; bases with no gene match: 10. This CDR3 has 14 amino acids. This CDR3 reads CASSSWTGPWGYTF. For the CDR3, the DNA is TGTGCCAGCAGCTCTTGGACAGGCCCTTGGGGCTACACCTTC. Using reference TRBV11-2 and TRBJ1-2 for the parts outside the CDR3, the full variable domain is EAGVAQSPRYKIIEKRQSVAFWCNPISGHATLYWYQQILGQGPKLLIQFQNNGVVDDSQLPKDRFSAERLKGVDSTLKIQPAKLEDSAVYLCASSSWTGPWGYTFGSGTRLTVV.

There are a few counts of this clonotype. The J gene is TRBJ1-1, the V gene TRBV11-3, with D tentatively TRBD1 (6 bases). CDR1 is SGHNT, CDR2 YENEEA, per germline. The length of the CDR3 is 13 residues. Trimming took off 4 bases at V and 3 bases at J, with 9 bases between the two ends. DNA of the CDR3: TGTGCCAGCAGCTCCCGACAGGACACTGAAGCTTTCTTT. It translates to CASSSRQDTEAFF.

With respect to this clonotype: This could be a read error, since a much larger clone is one nucleotide away. The chain couples TRBV7-2 to TRBJ2-5; 10 bases fit TRBD1. Germline V lookup: CDR1 SGHTA, CDR2 FQGNSA. CDR3 length: 15 residues. Losses at the gene ends were 4 bases for V and 5 bases for J; bases not matched to a gene: 7. The CDR3 is CASSSGDRGWETQYF. The CDR3 nucleotides are TGTGCCAGCAGCTCAGGGGACAGGGGTTGGGAGACCCAGTACTTC.

There are a few counts of this clonotype. The J gene is TRBJ1-1, the V gene TRBV4-1; TRBD1 might be the D (5 bases). Trimming pared 7 bases from V and 3 bases from J, leaving 18 bases between. CDR1 and CDR2 from the germline V gene are MGHRA and YSYEKL. The CDR3 loop spans 15 amino acids. CDR3 nucleotide sequence: TGCGCCAGCAACGGAGGGCCAAGGGACCACACTGAAGCTTTCTTT. Translating it yields CASNGGPRDHTEAFF.

For the CDR3, the DNA is TGTGCCAGCAGTACGGACAGGGAGCCTAGCAATCAGCCCCAGCATTTT. This codes for CASSTDREPSNQPQHF. The rearrangement joins TRBV28 to TRBJ1-5; 8 bases line up with TRBD1. Looked up from germline, CDR1 is MDHEN and CDR2 is SYDVKM. CDR3 length: 16 amino acids. J gave up 0 bases and V 5 bases, and 6 bases lay outside the gene matches.

This clonotype was observed many times. The chain has TRBV6-1 and TRBJ1-5, with 8 bases lining up with TRBD1. The CDR3 totals 14 residues. Germline trimming cut 4 bases from V and 5 bases from J; bases unmatched to any gene: 4. Per germline, CDR1 MNHNS and CDR2 SASEGT. The CDR3, as DNA: TGTGCCAGCAGTGCATCAGGGGGCGATCAGCCCCAGCATTTT. Protein sequence: CASSASGGDQPQHF.

The chain is built from TRBV19 and TRBJ1-5; 8 bases map to TRBD1. With V trimmed by 3 bases and J by 6 bases, 4 bases remained unmatched. This CDR3 comprises 14 residues. Per germline, CDR1 LNHDA and CDR2 SQIVND (reference sequence). The CDR3 spells CASSMQGAGQPQHF. DNA for the CDR3: TGTGCCAGTAGTATGCAGGGGGCCGGTCAGCCCCAGCATTTT.

J is TRBJ2-1 and V is TRBV5-5; either TRBD1 or TRBD2 may fit D (5 bases each). The V gene's germline CDR1 is SGHKS and CDR2 YYEKEE (reference sequence). CDR3 size: 14 residues. Trimming pared 3 bases from V and 6 bases from J, leaving 13 bases between. The CDR3, as DNA: TGTGCCAGCAGCTCAGGGACCATGCCCAATGAGCAGTTCTTC. Translated: CASSSGTMPNEQFF.

As for this clonotype: Just one base apart from a much larger clone, this may be a read error. CDR3: CASSKETSGSLEQCF. The CDR3 coding sequence is TGTGCCAGCAGTAAAGAGACTAGCGGGTCGCTCGAGCAGTGCTTC. The V call is TRBV12-3 or TRBV12-4, the J call TRBJ2-7; 10 nucleotides line up with TRBD2. This CDR3 region has 15 residues.

This clonotype was counted ten times or more. This sequence joins TRBV5-1 and TRBJ2-2; D possibly corresponds to TRBD1 (5 bases). The CDR3 is 16 amino acids. The germline CDR1 and CDR2 sequences are SGHRS and YFSETQ. The germline V and J ends were trimmed by 4 bases and 0 bases, with 13 bases remaining between them. CDR3 bases: TGCGCCAGCAGCGGGGCCGCAGGGACGAACACCGGGGAGCTGTTTTTT. Translation: CASSGAAGTNTGELFF. The full variable domain, completed using reference TRBV5-1 and TRBJ2-2, is KAGVTQTPRYLIKTRGQQVTLSCSPISGHRSVSWYQQTPGQGLQFLFEYFSETQRNKGNFPGRFSGRQFSNSRSEMNVSTLELGDSALYLCASSGAAGTNTGELFFGEGSRLTVL.

This clonotype was counted a few times. The J gene is TRBJ2-1, the V gene TRBV12-3 or TRBV12-4; 10 positions agree with TRBD2. This CDR3 region has 15 residues. The V and J ends lost 6 bases and 4 bases, in that order; junction bases with no gene match: 6. The CDR3 sequence is CASRPGLAVYNEQFF. The CDR3 DNA is TGTGCCAGCAGGCCCGGACTAGCGGTTTACAATGAGCAGTTCTTC.

The gene calls are TRBV28 and TRBJ2-7, with D perhaps given as TRBD1 or TRBD2 (6 bases each). The CDR3 is made up of 19 amino acids. Germline V gene sequence: CDR1 MDHEN, CDR2 SYDVKM. Trimming took 5 bases from V and 1 from J, leaving 27 bases between them. CDR3 nucleotide sequence: TGTGCCAGCAGTCCACTTTGGAACGTCGGGGGCAGATCGTCCTACGAGCAGTACTTC. Translating gives CASSPLWNVGGRSSYEQYF.

The genes are TRBV12-3 or TRBV12-4 and TRBJ2-1, with 8 nucleotides matching TRBD2. Losses at the gene ends were 2 bases for V and 7 bases for J; bases not matched to a gene: 10. This CDR3 contains 16 residues. CDR3 protein: CASSLIYGRASNEQFF. The DNA of the CDR3 is TGTGCCAGCAGTTTAATATACGGGAGGGCCTCGAATGAGCAGTTCTTC.

This clonotype has a handful of counts. Here the CDR3 reads CASSPRWAYSNQPQHF. The CDR3 DNA reads TGTGCCAGCAGTCCCCGTTGGGCTTATAGCAATCAGCCCCAGCATTTT. The chain combines TRBV27 with TRBJ1-5, with no clear D. V was trimmed by 5 bases and J by 0 bases, leaving 14 bases between them. Germline CDR1 is MNHEY and CDR2 is SMNVEV (reference sequence). The CDR3 is made up of 16 amino acids.

This chain joins TRBV18 and TRBJ1-1; D is uncertain. From germline, CDR1 is KGHSH and CDR2 LQKENI. Trimming took off 0 bases at V and 1 base at J, with 9 bases between the two ends. The CDR3 runs to 15 residues. CDR3 bases: TGTGCCAGCTCACCACCCGCCCGGGGGAACACTGAAGCTTTCTTT. This gives the protein CASSPPARGNTEAFF.

V usage is TRBV9 and J usage is TRBJ2-5; D is uncertain. The V gene lost 0 bases and the J gene lost 2 bases, with 11 bases spanning the gap. Germline assignment: CDR1 SGDLS and CDR2 YYNGEE. The CDR3 length is 15 residues. This chain's CDR3 is CASSVGAVVQETQYF. CDR3 nucleotide sequence: TGTGCCAGCAGCGTAGGGGCCGTCGTTCAAGAGACCCAGTACTTC. Full variable domain (outside the CDR3, taken from reference TRBV9 and TRBJ2-5): DSGVTQTPKHLITATGQRVTLRCSPRSGDLSVYWYQQSLDQGLQFLIQYYNGEERAKGNILERFSAQQFPDLHSELNLSSLELGDSALYFCASSVGAVVQETQYFGPGTRLLVL.

About this clonotype: This sequence may be a read error, since a much larger clone differs from it by one base. The CDR3 DNA sequence: TGTGCCTTGGACACCACTAGCTATGGCTACACCTTC. It is translated as CALDTTSYGYTF. The chain joins TRBV30 to TRBJ1-2; D possibly corresponds to TRBD1 (5 bases). V lost 7 bases to trimming and J lost 4 bases, with 13 bases between them. This CDR3 has 12 amino acids. Germline V lookup: CDR1 GTSNPN, CDR2 SVGIG (reference sequence).

In its sample, this clonotype was seen many times. The chain links TRBV28 to TRBJ1-5; 7 bases line up with TRBD1. From germline, CDR1 is MDHEN and CDR2 SYDVKM. This CDR3 comprises 11 residues. V gave up 6 bases and J gave up 11 bases; unmatched junction bases: 4. The DNA of the CDR3 is TGTGCCAGCAGGCACAGGGGTTCCCAGCATTTT. Its translation is CASRHRGSQHF.

Many counts were recorded for this clonotype. The V gene is TRBV3-1, the J gene TRBJ1-1; D remains unclear. This CDR3 contains 15 residues. CDR1 and CDR2 from the germline V gene are LGHDT and YNNKEL (reference sequence). The V gene lost 1 base and the J gene lost 3 bases, with 12 bases spanning the gap. DNA of the CDR3: TGTGCCAGCAGCCAAGGTACCGGGTCGGACACTGAAGCTTTCTTT. Translated, it gives CASSQGTGSDTEAFF.

Turning to this clonotype: A much bigger clone sits one base away, suggesting this may be a read error. The conserved closing phenylalanine or tryptophan is absent in this CDR3, likely reflecting a read error. The chain is built from TRBV6-5 and TRBJ2-7, with D possibly being TRBD1 or TRBD2 (6 bases each). The CDR3 is made up of 15 amino acids. V dropped 2 bases and J dropped 1 base, with 12 bases sitting between them. Germline loops: CDR1 MNHEY, CDR2 SVGAGI. The CDR3 nucleotides read TGTGCCAGCAGTTACCACAGGGCGGGATCCTACGAGCAGTACTCC. Protein product: CASSYHRAGSYEQYS.

At least ten counts were recorded for this clonotype. The chain employs TRBV29-1 and TRBJ2-5; a possible D gene is TRBD1 (6 bases). The germline gives CDR1 SQVTM, CDR2 ANQGSEA. The CDR3 has 12 amino acids. The ends were cut back, 3 bases at V and 5 bases at J, with 10 bases in the middle. In DNA, the CDR3 is TGCAGCGTTGAGTCAGGGGAGGAGACCCAGTACTTC. This gives the protein CSVESGEETQYF.

The V gene is TRBV11-2, the J gene TRBJ1-1, with D possibly TRBD1 on 6 matching bases. Germline loops: CDR1 SGHAT, CDR2 FQNNGV. The ends were cut back, 5 bases at V and 5 bases at J, with 15 bases in the middle. The CDR3 is made up of 14 amino acids. The CDR3 loop is CASSTDRFFTEAFF. CDR3 nucleotides: TGTGCCAGCAGCACTGACAGGTTTTTTACTGAAGCTTTCTTT. The full variable domain, rest sourced from reference TRBV11-2 and TRBJ1-1, is EAGVAQSPRYKIIEKRQSVAFWCNPISGHATLYWYQQILGQGPKLLIQFQNNGVVDDSQLPKDRFSAERLKGVDSTLKIQPAKLEDSAVYLCASSTDRFFTEAFFGQGTRLTVV.

This clonotype was recorded a few times. The chain uses TRBV10-3 and TRBJ2-5; D gene uncertain. Trimming cost V 0 bases and J 5 bases, with 19 bases left between them. The germline CDR1 and CDR2 sequences are ENHRY and SYGVKD. The CDR3 is 17 residues long. CDR3 sequence reads: CAISESTSAAVIETQYF. The CDR3, as DNA: TGTGCCATCAGTGAGTCGACGAGCGCCGCGGTAATCGAGACCCAGTACTTC.

This clonotype was picked up many times. This rearrangement joins TRBV12-3 or TRBV12-4 to TRBJ1-1; D is ambiguous. The V and J ends lost 6 bases and 8 bases respectively, with 13 bases between them. This CDR3 spans 12 amino acids. CDR3 in amino acids: CASSRTPLEAFF. For the CDR3, the DNA is TGTGCCAGCAGCCGGACCCCCCTAGAAGCTTTCTTT.

The V call is TRBV6-5, the J call TRBJ1-5; D is unresolved. Germline CDR1 MNHEY, CDR2 SVGAGI. This CDR3 is 14 amino acids long. The germline V and J ends were trimmed by 2 bases and 4 bases, with 9 bases remaining between them. DNA for the CDR3: TGTGCCAGCAGTTACAGGCGGGATAATCAGCCCCAGCATTTT. As protein: CASSYRRDNQPQHF.

This clonotype has just a few counts. This chain uses TRBV14 with TRBJ2-2; D is unresolved. Trimming removed 1 base from V and 1 base from J, with 4 bases in between. This CDR3 is built from 14 residues. CDR1 SGHDN and CDR2 FVKESK come from the germline V gene. CDR3 DNA: TGTGCCAGCAGCCAAGTAATGAACACCGGGGAGCTGTTTTTT. Its translation: CASSQVMNTGELFF.

This clonotype was counted only a few times. The V call is TRBV6-1, the J call TRBJ1-1; possibly TRBD1 for D (5 bases). Germline-derived CDR1 and CDR2 are MNHNS and SASEGT. Trimming cost V 9 bases and J 2 bases, with 16 bases left between them. The CDR3 runs to 14 residues. The CDR3 region has the DNA TGTGCCAGTTATTGGGACGGGGTTAACACTGAAGCTTTCTTT. Translation gives CASYWDGVNTEAFF.